The 2 T cell receptor beta chains below were found in one sample sequenced in a study of identical twins. TCRdb ran MiXCR on the 5' RACE reads and lists one entry per CDR3 protein. The sample contains some 500,000 distinct CDR3 sequences, over 12% of which appear only once. In addition, the sample was reused for a study of yellow fever vaccine responses in identical twins.

Specimen: CD4+ T cells sorted from blood. Every receptor here comes from a woman aged 18-29 years in good health.

The chain couples TRBV5-1 to TRBJ2-3, with 7 bases aligning to TRBD1. The CDR3 sequence is 16 residues long. Trimming removed 4 bases from V and 1 base from J; junction bases left unmatched: 9. The germline gives CDR1 SGHRS, CDR2 YFSETQ. This CDR3 reads CASSDGVGGGTDTQYF. For the CDR3, the DNA is TGCGCCAGCAGCGATGGCGTAGGGGGCGGCACAGATACGCAGTATTTT.

This clonotype was observed at least ten times. The chain uses TRBV7-9 and TRBJ2-1; D unresolved. This CDR3 comprises 11 residues. V was cut by 5 bases and J by 8 bases, with 7 bases left in between. Germline V gene sequence: CDR1 SEHNR, CDR2 FQNEAQ (reference sequence). Written as DNA, the CDR3 is TGTGCCAGCAGCCCCTTGTATGAGCAGTTCTTC. Translation: CASSPLYEQFF.